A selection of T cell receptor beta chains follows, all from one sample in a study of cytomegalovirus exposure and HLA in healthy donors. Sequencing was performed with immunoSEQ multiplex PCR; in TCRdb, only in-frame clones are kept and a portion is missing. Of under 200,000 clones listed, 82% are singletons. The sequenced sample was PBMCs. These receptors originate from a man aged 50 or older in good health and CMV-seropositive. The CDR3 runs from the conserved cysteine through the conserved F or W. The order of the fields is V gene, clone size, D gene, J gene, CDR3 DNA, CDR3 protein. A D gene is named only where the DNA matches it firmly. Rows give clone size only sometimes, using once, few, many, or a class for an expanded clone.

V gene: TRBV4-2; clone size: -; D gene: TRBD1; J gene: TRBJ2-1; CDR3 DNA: TGTGCCAGCAGCCAAGGGGGACAGGGGTATGAGCAGTTCTTC; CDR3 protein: CASSQGGQGYEQFF
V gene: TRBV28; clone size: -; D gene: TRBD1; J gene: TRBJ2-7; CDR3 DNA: TGTGCCAGCAGTTTACTCCTTTTAACAGGGGGCGCGTCCGACGAGCAGTACTTC; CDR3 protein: CASSLLLLTGGASDEQYF
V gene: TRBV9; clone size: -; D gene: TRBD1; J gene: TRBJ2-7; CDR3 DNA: TGTGCCAGCAGCACGCATGAGACAGGGGGCTCCTACGAGCAGTACTTC; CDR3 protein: CASSTHETGGSYEQYF
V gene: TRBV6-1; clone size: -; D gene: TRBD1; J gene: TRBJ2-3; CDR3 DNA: TGTGCCAGCACTAGACAGGGACCCACAGATACGCAGTATTTT; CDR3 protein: CASTRQGPTDTQYF
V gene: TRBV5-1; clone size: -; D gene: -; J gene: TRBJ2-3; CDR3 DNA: TGCGCCAGCAGCTTGGCACAGGGCGCAGATACGCAGTATTTT; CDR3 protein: CASSLAQGADTQYF
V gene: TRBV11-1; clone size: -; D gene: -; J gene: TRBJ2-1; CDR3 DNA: TGTGCCAGCAGAGAGGAGACAGGCGGGTCCTACAATGAGCAGTTCTTC; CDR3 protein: CASREETGGSYNEQFF
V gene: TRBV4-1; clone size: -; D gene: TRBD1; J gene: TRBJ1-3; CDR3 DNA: TGCGCCAGCAGCCTACAGGGGGTTCTGAACACCATATATTTT; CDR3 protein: CASSLQGVLNTIYF
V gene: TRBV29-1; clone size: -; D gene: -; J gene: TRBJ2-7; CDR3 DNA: TGCAGCGTTGTGTTGTACTTCTCCTACGAGCAGTACTTC; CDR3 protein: CSVVLYFSYEQYF
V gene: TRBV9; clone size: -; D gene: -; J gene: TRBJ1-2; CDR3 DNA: TGTGCCAGCAGCGTGGGGGACATTAGTGGCTACACCTTC; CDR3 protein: CASSVGDISGYTF
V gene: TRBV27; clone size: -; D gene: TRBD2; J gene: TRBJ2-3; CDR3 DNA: TGTGCCAGTACGGGGTTTAGCGGGGACCTCACAGATACGCAGTATTTT; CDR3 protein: CASTGFSGDLTDTQYF
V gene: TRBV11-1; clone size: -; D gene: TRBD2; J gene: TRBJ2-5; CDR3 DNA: TGTGCCAGCAGCTTAGGTAGCGGGGAGCAAGAGACCCAGTACTTC; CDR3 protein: CASSLGSGEQETQYF
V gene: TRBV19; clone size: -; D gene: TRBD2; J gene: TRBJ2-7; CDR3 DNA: TGTGCCAGTAGTGGATCTAGCGGAGCCCCGAAGGTGTACTTC; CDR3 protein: CASSGSSGAPKVYF
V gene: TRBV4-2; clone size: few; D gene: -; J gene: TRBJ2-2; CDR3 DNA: TGTGCCAGCAGCCAAGGCCCAGGGAACACCGGGGAGCTGTTTTTT; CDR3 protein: CASSQGPGNTGELFF
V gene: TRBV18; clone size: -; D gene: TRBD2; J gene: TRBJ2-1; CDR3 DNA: TGTGCCAGCTCACCCACAGTGACTAGCGGAGATGAGCAGTTCTTC; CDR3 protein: CASSPTVTSGDEQFF
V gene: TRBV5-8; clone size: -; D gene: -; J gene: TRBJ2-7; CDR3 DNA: TGTGCCAGCAGCTTAAACAGGGCCTCCTACGAGCAGTACTTC; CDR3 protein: CASSLNRASYEQYF
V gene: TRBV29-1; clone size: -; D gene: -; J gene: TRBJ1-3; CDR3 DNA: TGCAGCGTTGCCCAGGTTTCGGGAAACTCTGGAAACACCATATATTTT; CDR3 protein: CSVAQVSGNSGNTIYF
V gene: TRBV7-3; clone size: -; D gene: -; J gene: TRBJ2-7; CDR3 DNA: TGTGCCAGCAGCTTAGAACAGGGCTCCTACGAGCAGTACTTC; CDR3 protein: CASSLEQGSYEQYF
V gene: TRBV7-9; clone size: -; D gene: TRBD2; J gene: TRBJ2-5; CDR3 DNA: TGTGCCAGCAGCTTAGTAGCGGGAGAGGGCGGGACCCAGTACTTC; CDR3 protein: CASSLVAGEGGTQYF
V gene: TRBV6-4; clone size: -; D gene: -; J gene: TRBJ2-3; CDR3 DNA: TGTGCCAGCAGTGACTCGATTTGCGGGGATAGCACAGATACGCAGTATTTT; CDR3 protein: CASSDSICGDSTDTQYF
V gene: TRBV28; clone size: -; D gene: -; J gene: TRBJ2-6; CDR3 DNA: TGTGCCAGCAACTTCGGGACAAGCTCTGGGGCCAACGTCCTGACTTTC; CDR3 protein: CASNFGTSSGANVLTF
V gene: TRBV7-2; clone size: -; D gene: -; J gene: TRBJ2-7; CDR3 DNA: TGTGCCAGCAGCTTAGCGCTTGGACAGCCCTACGAGCAGTACTTC; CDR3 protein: CASSLALGQPYEQYF
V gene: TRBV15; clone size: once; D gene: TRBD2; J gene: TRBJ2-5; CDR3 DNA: TGTGCCACCAGCAGAGATCTGTCGGGAGGGGGGGCCCAGTACTTC; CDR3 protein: CATSRDLSGGGAQYF
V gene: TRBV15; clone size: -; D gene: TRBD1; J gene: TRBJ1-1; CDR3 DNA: TGTGCCACCAGCAGAGGAGGAAGACAGGGTTACACTGAAGCTTTCTTT; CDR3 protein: CATSRGGRQGYTEAFF
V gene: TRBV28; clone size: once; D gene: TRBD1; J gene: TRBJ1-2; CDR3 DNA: TGTGCCATCCCTAGGAAGGGGGCGTCCGACTATGGCTACACCTTC; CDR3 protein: CAIPRKGASDYGYTF
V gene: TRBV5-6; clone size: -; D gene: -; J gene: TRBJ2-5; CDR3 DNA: TGTGCCAGCAGCCTCCCGGGAATACAAGAGACCCAGTACTTC; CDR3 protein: CASSLPGIQETQYF
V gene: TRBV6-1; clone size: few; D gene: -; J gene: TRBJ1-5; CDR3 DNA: TGTGCCAGCAGTGAAGGCAGATATCAGCCCCAGCATTTT; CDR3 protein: CASSEGRYQPQHF
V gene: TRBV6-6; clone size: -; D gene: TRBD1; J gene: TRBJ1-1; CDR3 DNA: TGTGCCAGCAGCCAACAGGGGTCCGGGAACACTGAAGCTTTCTTT; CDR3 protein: CASSQQGSGNTEAFF
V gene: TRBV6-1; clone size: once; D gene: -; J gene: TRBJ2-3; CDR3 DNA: TGTGCCAGCAGCTTAGGGGGAAGCACAGATACGCAGTATTTT; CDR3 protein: CASSLGGSTDTQYF
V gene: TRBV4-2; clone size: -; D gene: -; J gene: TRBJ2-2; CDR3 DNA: TGTGCCAGCAGCCAAGGACAGCCGAACACCGGGGAGCTGTTTTTT; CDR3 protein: CASSQGQPNTGELFF
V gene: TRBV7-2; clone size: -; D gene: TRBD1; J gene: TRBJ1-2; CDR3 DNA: TGTGCCAGCAGCTTAGAAGAGACAGGGATCTATGGCTACACCTTC; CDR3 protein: CASSLEETGIYGYTF
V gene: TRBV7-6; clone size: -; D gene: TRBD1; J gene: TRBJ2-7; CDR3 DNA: TGTGCCAGCAGCTTCGGGACAGGGGGCTACGAGCAGTACTTC; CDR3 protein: CASSFGTGGYEQYF
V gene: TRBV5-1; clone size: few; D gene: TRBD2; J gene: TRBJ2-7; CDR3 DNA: TGCGCCAGCAGCTTGGTAGCGGGGGGCTCCTACGAGCAGTACTTC; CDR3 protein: CASSLVAGGSYEQYF
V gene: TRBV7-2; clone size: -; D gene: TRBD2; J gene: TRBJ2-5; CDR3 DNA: TGTGCCAGCAGCTTAGTTTCTACTAGCGAAGAGACCCAGTACTTC; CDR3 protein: CASSLVSTSEETQYF
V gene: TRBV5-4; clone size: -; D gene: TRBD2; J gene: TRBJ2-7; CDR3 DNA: TGTGCCAGCAGCCTAGCGGGACTAGCGGGAGGGTCGAGCTTC; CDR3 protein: CASSLAGLAGGSSF
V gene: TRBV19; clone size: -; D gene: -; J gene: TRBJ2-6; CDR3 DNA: TGTGCCAGCCTAGGGGGTACCCCCCTCTCTCTAGCCAACGTCCTGACTTTC; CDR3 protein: CASLGGTPLSLANVLTF
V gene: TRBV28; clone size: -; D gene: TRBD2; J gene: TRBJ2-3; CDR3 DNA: TGTGCCAGCAGTTTATCCTGGGAGGGGAACACAGATACGCAGTATTTT; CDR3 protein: CASSLSWEGNTDTQYF
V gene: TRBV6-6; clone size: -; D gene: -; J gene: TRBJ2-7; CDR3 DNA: TGTGCCAGCAGTACTCTAGACGAGCAGTACTTC; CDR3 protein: CASSTLDEQYF
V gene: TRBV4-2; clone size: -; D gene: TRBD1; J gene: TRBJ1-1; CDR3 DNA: TGTGCCAGCAGCCTACCGGACAGGGAAGCTTTCTTT; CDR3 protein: CASSLPDREAFF
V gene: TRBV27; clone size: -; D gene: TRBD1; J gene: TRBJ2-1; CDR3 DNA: TGTGCCAGCAGTATCCGGGACAGCTACAATGAGCAGTTCTTC; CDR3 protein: CASSIRDSYNEQFF